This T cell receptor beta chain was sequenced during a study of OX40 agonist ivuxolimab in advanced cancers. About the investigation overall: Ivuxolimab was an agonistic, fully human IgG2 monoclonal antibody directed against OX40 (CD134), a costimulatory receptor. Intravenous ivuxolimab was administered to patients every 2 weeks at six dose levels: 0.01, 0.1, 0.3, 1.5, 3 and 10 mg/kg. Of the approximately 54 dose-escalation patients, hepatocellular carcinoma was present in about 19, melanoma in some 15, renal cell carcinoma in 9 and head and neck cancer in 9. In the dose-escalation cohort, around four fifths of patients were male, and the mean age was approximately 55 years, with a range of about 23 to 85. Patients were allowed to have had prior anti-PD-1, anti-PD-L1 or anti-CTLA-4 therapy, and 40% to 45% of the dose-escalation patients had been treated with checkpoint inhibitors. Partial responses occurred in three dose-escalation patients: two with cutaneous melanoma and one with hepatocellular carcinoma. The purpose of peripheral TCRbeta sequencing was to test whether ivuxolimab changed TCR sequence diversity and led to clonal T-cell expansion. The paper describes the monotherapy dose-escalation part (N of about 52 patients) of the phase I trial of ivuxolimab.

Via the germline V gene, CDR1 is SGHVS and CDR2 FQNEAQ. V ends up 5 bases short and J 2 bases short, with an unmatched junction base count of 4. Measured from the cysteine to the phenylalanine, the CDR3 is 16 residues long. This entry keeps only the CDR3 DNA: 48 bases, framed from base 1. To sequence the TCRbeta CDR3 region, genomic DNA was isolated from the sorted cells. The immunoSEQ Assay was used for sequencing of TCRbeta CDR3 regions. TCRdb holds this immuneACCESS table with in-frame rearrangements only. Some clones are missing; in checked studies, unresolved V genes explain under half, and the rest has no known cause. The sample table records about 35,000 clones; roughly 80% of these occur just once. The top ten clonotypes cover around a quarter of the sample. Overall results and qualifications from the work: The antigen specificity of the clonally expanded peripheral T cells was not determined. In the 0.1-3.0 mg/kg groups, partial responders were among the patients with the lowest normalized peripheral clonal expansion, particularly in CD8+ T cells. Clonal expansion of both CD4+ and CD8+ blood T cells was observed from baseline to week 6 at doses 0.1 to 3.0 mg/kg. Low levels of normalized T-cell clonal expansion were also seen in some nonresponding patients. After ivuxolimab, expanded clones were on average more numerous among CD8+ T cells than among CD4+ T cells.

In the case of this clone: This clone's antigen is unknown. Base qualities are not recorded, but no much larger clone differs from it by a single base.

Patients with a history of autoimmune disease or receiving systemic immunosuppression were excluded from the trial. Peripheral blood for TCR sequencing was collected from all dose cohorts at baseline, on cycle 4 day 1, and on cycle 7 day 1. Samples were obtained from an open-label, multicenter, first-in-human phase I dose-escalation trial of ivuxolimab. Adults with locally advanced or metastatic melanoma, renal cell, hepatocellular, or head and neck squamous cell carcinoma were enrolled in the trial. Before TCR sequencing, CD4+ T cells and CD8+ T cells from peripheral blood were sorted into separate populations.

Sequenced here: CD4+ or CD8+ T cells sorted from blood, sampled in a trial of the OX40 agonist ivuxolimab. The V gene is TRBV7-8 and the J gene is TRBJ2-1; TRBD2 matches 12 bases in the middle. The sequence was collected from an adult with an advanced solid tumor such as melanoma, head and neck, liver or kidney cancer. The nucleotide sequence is TGTGCCAGCAGCGCCCGACTAGCGGGAGCCTACAATGAGCAGTTCTTC. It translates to CASSARLAGAYNEQFF.